This T cell receptor (beta chain) was captured by sequencing in a study of regulatory T cells in long-lasting Graves disease. In the case of this clonotype: The antigen remains undetermined. This may arise from a read error, as a much more abundant clone is one base away.

Building of the TCR beta libraries involved iRepertoire HTBI primers and Arm-PCR of CDR3 regions. MiXCR was run by TCRdb on the multiplex PCR reads, yielding one entry per CDR3 protein. The table has 350,000 to 500,000 distinct CDR3 sequences, 14% seen once. Study-wide points: It was in persistent disease that TRBV28, TRBJ1-2 and TRBJ2-5 were favored.

The time point is: newly diagnosed GD, antithyroid drugs for less than 3 months. Researchers made the TCR library from RNA that was extracted from PBMCs. The CDR3 loop spans 13 amino acids. Germline assignment: CDR1 MRHNA and CDR2 SNTAGT. The data were also submitted as part of a second study, on T cells in Graves' hyperthyroidism and ophthalmopathy. This second study notes: Subjects aged 18 to 65 presented with newly diagnosed hyperthyroidism of less than 2 months' duration.

J is TRBJ1-1 and V is TRBV6-4; D is possibly TRBD1 (5 bases). Material: peripheral blood mononuclear cells (PBMCs), obtained at new diagnosis, from a patient treated with antithyroid drugs. This TCR derives from a woman aged 50 to 60 with Graves disease. Written as DNA, the CDR3 is TGTGCCAGCAGTGCACAGGCGAACACTGAAGCTCTCTTT. The encoded protein is CASSAQANTEALF.